This T cell receptor beta chain appears in the sequencing data of a study of blood T cells in healthy people across ages. This clonotype was seen more than once but under ten times. Through a sample-barcoded 5' primer and a J-beta primer mix, a second PCR was run for about 7 to 12 cycles. MiXCR, run by TCRdb on the 5' RACE reads, gives a single entry per CDR3 protein. The data hold roughly 560,000 distinct CDR3 sequences, with less than 25% observed a single time. Extraction yielded at least 5 micrograms of total RNA per sample. CDR3 length: 18 amino acids. Germline V gene data show CDR1 as SEHNR and CDR2 as FQNEAQ (reference sequence). The V and J ends lost 5 bases and 5 bases, in that order; junction bases with no gene match: 17. The same specimen was also included in a second study, on T cells of mothers and their children.

The chain links TRBV7-9 to TRBJ1-4, with 7 bases identical to TRBD1. Sequenced sample: blood. The receptor comes from a boy between 10 and 17 years old in good health. CDR3 sequence: CASSPSKLKQGPNEKLFF. DNA for the CDR3: TGTGCCAGCAGCCCGAGTAAATTAAAACAGGGGCCGAATGAAAAACTGTTTTTT.